A selection of T cell receptor beta chains follows, all from one sample in a study of cytomegalovirus exposure and HLA in healthy donors. Using immunoSEQ multiplex PCR, the repertoire was profiled, and TCRdb retains in-frame clones only, with some absent. The data contain 170,000 or so clones, 78% of them singletons. The material sequenced was PBMCs. The receptors here all came from a woman between 50 and 59 years old in good health and CMV-seropositive. Both conserved end residues are part of each CDR3. D genes are given only for firm matches. Clone size is stated in some rows and not others, as once, few, many or a class when expanded.

D: NA
size: once
J: TRBJ2-7
V: TRBV5-6
DNA: TGTGCCAGCAGCTTCCCAGGGATCGAGCAGTACTTC
CDR3: CASSFPGIEQYF

D: TRBD2
size: NA
J: TRBJ2-3
V: TRBV7-6
DNA: TGTGCCAGCAGCTTACGCCCGACACTAGCGGGGGCTCGCACAGATACGCAGTATTTT
CDR3: CASSLRPTLAGARTDTQYF

D: NA
size: once
J: TRBJ1-5
V: TRBV6-1
DNA: TGTGCCAGCAGTGAACTTCCGGGGGTCCCGCAGCCCCAGCATTTT
CDR3: CASSELPGVPQPQHF

D: TRBD1
size: NA
J: TRBJ2-7
V: TRBV7-6
DNA: TGTGCCAGCAGCTTAGTACAGGGGACCCACTACGAGCAGTACTTC
CDR3: CASSLVQGTHYEQYF

D: NA
size: NA
J: TRBJ2-1
V: TRBV7-6
DNA: TGTGCCAGCAGCTTAGCGGGGGGTGACTACAATGAGCAGTTCTTC
CDR3: CASSLAGGDYNEQFF

D: TRBD2
size: NA
J: TRBJ2-7
V: TRBV18
DNA: TGTGCCAGCTCACCGGGACTAGCGTACTCCTACGAGCAGTACTTC
CDR3: CASSPGLAYSYEQYF

D: TRBD1
size: few
J: TRBJ2-7
V: TRBV27
DNA: TGTGCCAGTAGAAGAACAGGGGTTTCCTACGAGCAGTACTTC
CDR3: CASRRTGVSYEQYF

D: NA
size: NA
J: TRBJ2-7
V: TRBV11-2
DNA: TGTGCCAGCAGCTTAGCGGACAGCTTCCTTGACTTC
CDR3: CASSLADSFLDF

D: TRBD1
size: NA
J: TRBJ2-3
V: TRBV29-1
DNA: TGCAGCGTTGAAACTCGGCACGGACAGGCAGATACGCAGTATTTT
CDR3: CSVETRHGQADTQYF

D: TRBD1
size: NA
J: TRBJ1-1
V: TRBV18
DNA: TGTGCCAGTAGACAGGGGCGGGACACTGAAGCTTTCTTT
CDR3: CASRQGRDTEAFF

D: TRBD1
size: NA
J: TRBJ1-2
V: TRBV19
DNA: TGTGCCAGTAGTCAATACGCCAAACCGGGACAGCACTATGGCTACACCTTC
CDR3: CASSQYAKPGQHYGYTF